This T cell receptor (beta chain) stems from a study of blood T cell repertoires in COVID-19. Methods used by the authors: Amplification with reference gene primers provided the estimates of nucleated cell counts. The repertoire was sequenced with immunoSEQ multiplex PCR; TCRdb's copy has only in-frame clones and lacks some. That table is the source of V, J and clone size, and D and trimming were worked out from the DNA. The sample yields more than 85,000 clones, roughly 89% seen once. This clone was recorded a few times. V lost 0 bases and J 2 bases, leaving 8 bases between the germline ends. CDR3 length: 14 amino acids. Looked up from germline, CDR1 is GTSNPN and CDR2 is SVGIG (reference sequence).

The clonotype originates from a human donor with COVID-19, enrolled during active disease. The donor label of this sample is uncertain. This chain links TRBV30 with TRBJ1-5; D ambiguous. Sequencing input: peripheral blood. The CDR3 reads CAWSVFEGNQPQHF. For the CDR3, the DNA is TGTGCCTGGAGTGTTTTTGAGGGCAATCAGCCCCAGCATTTT.